This T cell receptor (beta chain) was obtained from a study of regulatory T cells in long-lasting Graves disease. For the study at large: Newly diagnosed Graves' patients had taken antithyroid drugs under 3 months. Study-wide findings and caveats: The TCR repertoire of persistent Graves' patients was less diverse than that of newly diagnosed ones.

This clonotype was seen ten or more times. Its matching antigen is unknown. To make TCR beta libraries, researchers used iRepertoire HTBI primers and Arm-PCR of CDR3 regions. One entry per CDR3 protein, called by TCRdb with MiXCR from the multiplex PCR reads. The sample contains hundreds of thousands of distinct CDR3 sequences, about 15% of which appear only once. In germline, CDR1 is SQVTM, CDR2 ANQGSEA. The CDR3 consists of 14 residues. Trimming removed 3 bases from V and 7 bases from J, with 16 bases in between. Sample time point: newly diagnosed GD, antithyroid drugs for less than 3 months. After RNA was extracted from PBMCs, the TCR library was made from it. The same specimen was also included in a second study, on T cells in Graves' hyperthyroidism and ophthalmopathy. That work contributes: Patients aged 18 to 65 had newly diagnosed hyperthyroidism of under 2 months' duration.

The rearrangement joins TRBV29-1 to TRBJ2-1; tentatively, D is TRBD2 (5 bases). This specimen was peripheral blood mononuclear cells (PBMCs), taken at new diagnosis, from a patient treated with antithyroid drugs. The receptor was isolated from a woman in her thirties with Graves disease. CDR3 in amino acids: CSVDAGRSGNEQFF. CDR3 in DNA: TGCAGCGTTGACGCGGGCAGAAGTGGGAATGAGCAGTTCTTC.